Sequencing of this TCR beta chain was carried out in a study of high-grade serous ovarian cancer treatment subgroups. Whole-study context: Samples averaged around 14,000 reads and several thousand unique TCR beta rearrangements.

In the case of this clone: The antigen is not known.

V was cut by 4 bases and J by 5 bases, with 9 bases left in between. Germline CDR1 SGHDT, CDR2 YYEEEE. The CDR3 has 12 residues. Tumor tissue was taken before any definitive surgery or chemotherapy was given. The study's findings and limits: Same-patient tumor repertoires overlapped at about 0.11 to 0.85; different patients barely overlapped. Without spatial data, bulk sequencing limits insight into HGSC tumor diversity.

The data were produced by immunoSEQ multiplex PCR, yet TCRdb's version contains in-frame clones alone and is incomplete. Here the sample spans about 15,000 clones, approximately 70% being singletons. The TCR was taken from a human donor with high-grade serous ovarian cancer. Sequenced sample: tumor tissue. The chain has TRBV5-6 and TRBJ1-2, with no clear D. Here the CDR3 DNA reads TGTGCCAGCAGCCGGAGGCAGTATGGCTACACCTTC. It is translated as CASSRRQYGYTF.